The 17 T cell receptor beta chains presented below share a single source sample, sequenced in a study of shared clonotypes between healthy human individuals. The assay was immunoSEQ multiplex PCR, and TCRdb's table has in-frame clones only and misses some. The sample yields more than 850,000 clones, 75% to 80% seen once. Sequencing input: memory CD4+ T cells from PBMCs. Subset described: CD45RA-negative fraction. The receptors shown here come from a man younger than 30 in good health. Some clones in this sample may be carry-over from other donors' samples.

The V gene is TRBV5-1, the J gene TRBJ1-2; 8 nucleotides line up with TRBD1. This CDR3 has 15 residues. Germline V gives CDR1 SGHRS, CDR2 YFSETQ. J gave up 4 bases and V 4 bases, and 9 bases lay outside the gene matches. The CDR3 loop reads CASSLLTGGSYGYTF. The CDR3 DNA reads TGCGCCAGCAGCCTATTAACAGGGGGAAGCTATGGCTACACCTTC.

The chain recombines TRBV9 with TRBJ2-1; no clear D gene. Per germline, CDR1 SGDLS and CDR2 YYNGEE. The V and J ends lost 2 bases and 6 bases respectively, with 15 bases between them. The CDR3 sequence is 15 residues long. The CDR3 nucleotides are TGTGCCAGCAGCGTGGGGTCCTTCACAGCCAATGAGCAGTTCTTC. Its translation: CASSVGSFTANEQFF.

The CDR3 DNA reads as TGTGCCAGCAGCCTAAGAGGAGGGGTAAATGAGCAGTTCTTC. Translated, it gives CASSLRGGVNEQFF. V gene TRBV4-2 combines with J gene TRBJ2-1, with D perhaps TRBD2 (6 bases). Trimming pared 4 bases from V and 7 bases from J, leaving 14 bases between. The CDR3 has 14 residues. The V gene's germline CDR1 is LGHNA and CDR2 YNFKEQ.

V and J are TRBV4-1 and TRBJ2-1, with D perhaps TRBD1 (6 bases). Looked up from germline, CDR1 is MGHRA and CDR2 is YSYEKL. The CDR3 is 17 residues long. Trimming shortened V by 1 base and J by 1 base, and 14 bases separated the two germline ends. DNA of the CDR3: TGCGCCAGCAGCCAAGTCACAGGGTCGGGGTCCTACAATGAGCAGTTCTTC. As protein: CASSQVTGSGSYNEQFF.

V is TRBV7-3 and J is TRBJ2-3; the D gene is possibly TRBD1 (5 bases). V gave up 4 bases and J gave up 2 bases, with 10 bases separating them. The CDR3 spans 14 residues. Germline V gives CDR1 SGHTA, CDR2 FQGTGA. CDR3 sequence reads: CASSSGPATDTQYF. CDR3 DNA sequence: TGTGCCAGCAGCTCAGGGCCTGCCACAGATACGCAGTATTTT.

This chain connects TRBV6-5 to TRBJ2-7; the D gene is possibly TRBD1 (7 bases). Germline CDR1 and CDR2: MNHEY and SVGAGI. The CDR3 is 14 amino acids. Trimming took 6 bases from V and 7 from J, leaving 19 bases between them. The DNA of the CDR3 is TGTGCCAGCAGACAGGGGACTTCTTTCGGGGAGCAGTACTTC. Residues: CASRQGTSFGEQYF.

V and J are TRBV28 and TRBJ2-6, with D maybe TRBD2 (6 bases). The V gene lost 6 bases and the J gene lost 0 bases, with 9 bases spanning the gap. The CDR3 covers 15 residues. Germline assignment: CDR1 MDHEN and CDR2 SYDVKM. In DNA form, the CDR3 reads TGTGCCAGCAGGAGGCGGGACTCTGGGGCCAACGTCCTGACTTTC. Translating it yields CASRRRDSGANVLTF.

The chain carries TRBV20-1 and TRBJ2-7; no firm D call. CDR3 length equals 11 residues. Germline lookup yields CDR1 DFQATT and CDR2 SNEGSKA (reference sequence). V shed 5 bases and J shed 3 bases, with 8 bases lying between them. The CDR3 nucleotides are TGCAGTGCTGTGGCCCACTACGAGCAGTACTTC. This gives the protein CSAVAHYEQYF.

Worth noting for this clone: The conserved final phenylalanine or tryptophan is absent from the CDR3, which likely points to a read error. The DNA is left out, because the CDR3 cannot be placed on it with certainty; the CDR3 is given as TCRdb lists it. This chain joins TRBV6-8 and TRBJ1-4; the DNA was not used to check the table's D call, TRBD1. Looked up from germline, CDR1 is MNHGY and CDR2 is SAAAGT. The CDR3 extends over 12 residues, inclusive of both ends. This chain's CDR3 is CASSYSRLTGDE.

The chain joins TRBV5-8 to TRBJ1-5, with a tentative D call TRBD1 (6 bases). Germline CDR1 SGHTS, CDR2 YDEGEE. V was shortened by 4 bases and J by 6 bases, with 14 bases between the two germline ends. The CDR3 loop spans 14 amino acids. The CDR3 coding sequence is TGTGCCAGCAGCGCCACACAGGGAGGTCAGCCCCAGCATTTT. This gives the protein CASSATQGGQPQHF.

This sequence joins TRBV9 and TRBJ1-1, with D unresolved. This CDR3 comprises 13 residues. Germline-derived CDR1 and CDR2 are SGDLS and YYNGEE. The V end was cut by 3 bases, the J end by 4 bases, with 10 bases between. The CDR3 coding sequence is TGTGCCAGCAGCGAGGACTCGGGCACTGAAGCTTTCTTT. Translated: CASSEDSGTEAFF.

The chain is built from TRBV30 and TRBJ1-2, with 10 bases matching TRBD1. The ends lost 5 bases at V and 4 bases at J; junction bases unmatched: 4. The CDR3 has 13 amino acids. Germline CDR1 and CDR2: GTSNPN and SVGIG (reference sequence). The CDR3 sequence is CAWAGTGAYGYTF. CDR3 in DNA: TGTGCCTGGGCCGGGACAGGGGCCTATGGCTACACCTTC.

V and J are TRBV6-1 and TRBJ2-7; D may be TRBD2 (6 bases). The V gene lost 3 bases and the J gene lost 5 bases, with 14 bases spanning the gap. Germline-derived CDR1 and CDR2 are MNHNS and SASEGT. The CDR3 contains 14 residues. For the CDR3, the DNA is TGTGCCAGCAGTGAGCTGTCGGGAGTGGACGAGCAGTACTTC. Encoded protein: CASSELSGVDEQYF.

The V call is TRBV5-6, the J call TRBJ1-4; D ambiguous. The germline CDR1 and CDR2 sequences are SGHDT and YYEEEE. V lost 1 base and J 5 bases, leaving 6 bases between the germline ends. The length of the CDR3 is 13 residues. The DNA for the CDR3 is TGTGCCAGCAGCTTGAAAACAAATGAAAAACTGTTTTTT. Translating it yields CASSLKTNEKLFF.

The chain is built from TRBV5-1 and TRBJ2-1; weak D call: TRBD2 (6 bases). V was pared by 0 bases and J by 1 base, with 14 bases between. Germline V lookup: CDR1 SGHRS, CDR2 YFSETQ. The CDR3 has 17 amino acids. For the CDR3, the DNA is TGCGCCAGCAGCTTGGTCGCAGGGAGCGGGTCCTACAATGAGCAGTTCTTC. Protein: CASSLVAGSGSYNEQFF.

This chain connects TRBV5-1 to TRBJ1-5; weak D call: TRBD1 (6 bases). Trimming pared 2 bases from V and 1 base from J, leaving 16 bases between. CDR1 and CDR2 from the germline V gene are SGHRS and YFSETQ. The CDR3 contains 17 residues. CDR3 nucleotides: TGCGCCAGCAGCTTAGGGGACAATGGGGCGAGCAATCAGCCCCAGCATTTT. As protein: CASSLGDNGASNQPQHF.

This chain links TRBV28 with TRBJ2-6; D not certain. The germline V gene has CDR1 MDHEN and CDR2 SYDVKM. With 5 bases removed from V and 3 bases from J, the gap between germline ends came to 14 bases. The CDR3 is 16 residues long. The CDR3 coding sequence is TGTGCCAGCAGTCACTCGCGGCTGGATGGGGCCAACGTCCTGACTTTC. Protein product: CASSHSRLDGANVLTF.